This TCR beta chain was recovered during a study of early T cells in non-severe SARS-CoV-2 infection. Study-level background: RNA in bulk from unsorted whole blood was sequenced, and chains were unpaired.

This clonotype was counted at least ten times. Attachment of unique molecular identifiers was made to individual cDNA molecules. From the 5' RACE reads, TCRdb called clonotypes with MiXCR, one entry per CDR3 protein. This table has just under 60,000 distinct CDR3 sequences, around 9% appearing once. In germline, CDR1 is SQVTM, CDR2 ANQGSEA. Trimming pared 6 bases from V and 8 bases from J, leaving 13 bases between. The CDR3 extends over 12 amino acids. V usage is TRBV29-1 and J usage is TRBJ2-2; unclear D gene. The receptor comes from an adult who was a healthcare worker with PCR-confirmed SARS-CoV-2 infection or an uninfected control (not recorded which). The sequencing sample was made of whole blood. The CDR3 DNA reads TGCAGCGTGGGATCCCCTTCGGGGGAGCTGTTTTTT. This sequence encodes CSVGSPSGELFF.